What follows are 9 T cell receptor beta chains derived from one specimen sequenced in a study of cytomegalovirus exposure and HLA in healthy donors. PCR employed 60 Vbeta and 13 Jbeta primers. Some clones are missing from TCRdb's copy, which holds only in-frame ones; the method was immunoSEQ multiplex PCR. The listing contains under 200,000 clones. Sequencing was done on a sample of PBMCs. Receptors were obtained from a man aged 25 to 45 in good health and CMV-seronegative.

The chain couples TRBV28 to TRBJ2-3; a weak D match, TRBD2 (6 bases). The CDR3 consists of 16 residues. The germline gives CDR1 MDHEN, CDR2 SYDVKM. Trimming cost V 1 base and J 1 base, with 12 bases left between them. DNA for the CDR3: TGTGCCAGCAGTTTATATCGGGAGCTAGGCACAGATACGCAGTATTTT. Translated, it gives CASSLYRELGTDTQYF.

The rearrangement uses TRBV30 and TRBJ1-1, with D unresolved. CDR1 GTSNPN and CDR2 SVGIG come from the germline V gene (reference sequence). V was pared by 0 bases and J by 5 bases, with 13 bases between. The CDR3 extends over 14 amino acids. CDR3 sequence: CAWSVGRVGTEAFF. In nucleotides, the CDR3 is TGTGCCTGGAGTGTTGGGAGAGTTGGGACTGAAGCTTTCTTT.

The chain is built from TRBV7-9 and TRBJ1-4; TRBD1 matches at 7 bases. V shed 6 bases, J shed 3 bases, and the junction held 4 bases outside the gene matches. Germline V gives CDR1 SEHNR, CDR2 FQNEAQ (reference sequence). The CDR3 is 14 residues long. In DNA form, the CDR3 reads TGTGCCAGCAGGAGACAGGGAGCTAATGAAAAACTGTTTTTT. Residues: CASRRQGANEKLFF.

Here the CDR3 reads CASSEAWGDLTDTQYF. CDR3 bases: TGTGCCAGCAGTGAAGCATGGGGGGACCTCACAGATACGCAGTATTTT. The chain employs TRBV6-1 and TRBJ2-3; TRBD2 is a possible D gene (6 bases). With 0 bases removed from V and 2 bases from J, the gap between germline ends came to 12 bases. CDR1 is MNHNS, CDR2 SASEGT, per germline. The CDR3 runs 16 residues.

The CDR3 DNA follows: TGTGCCAGCTCACCCCAGGGCTCCGGCCAAGAGACCCAGTACTTC. As protein: CASSPQGSGQETQYF. The rearrangement uses TRBV18 and TRBJ2-5; TRBD1 might be the D (5 bases). The V and J ends lost 3 bases and 1 base respectively, with 12 bases between them. This CDR3 spans 15 amino acids. Looked up from germline, CDR1 is KGHSH and CDR2 is LQKENI.

The chain couples TRBV18 to TRBJ1-3, with TRBD1 matching 7 bases. This CDR3 comprises 17 residues. After removal of 5 bases from V and 0 bases from J, the junction contained 10 bases not matched to a gene. Germline assignment: CDR1 KGHSH and CDR2 LQKENI. CDR3 in DNA: TGTGCCAGCTCATTACGAGGCGGGGACAGCTCTGGAAACACCATATATTTT. Its translation is CASSLRGGDSSGNTIYF.

Notes on this clone: Other DNA sequences from this sample encode an identical CDR3 as well. This chain joins TRBV6-5 and TRBJ1-2, with TRBD1 identical over 10 bases. CDR1 is MNHEY and CDR2 is SVGAGI in the germline V gene. The V gene end was trimmed by 0 bases and the J gene end by 4 bases; junction bases not matched to a gene: 2. The CDR3 covers 15 residues. The CDR3 DNA reads as TGTGCCAGCAGTTACTCCGGACAGGGGGGCTATGGCTACACCTTC. It is translated as CASSYSGQGGYGYTF.

The chain carries TRBV5-1 and TRBJ1-5; D unresolved. Germline loops: CDR1 SGHRS, CDR2 YFSETQ. This CDR3 is 13 amino acids long. V was trimmed by 2 bases and J by 4 bases, leaving 7 bases between them. The CDR3: CASSFGDNQPQHF. Written as DNA, the CDR3 is TGCGCCAGCAGCTTCGGGGATAATCAGCCCCAGCATTTT.

The V gene is TRBV30, the J gene TRBJ1-3; 7 nucleotides agree with TRBD1. Germline lookup yields CDR1 GTSNPN and CDR2 SVGIG (reference sequence). The CDR3 has 14 residues. J gave up 7 bases and V 2 bases, and 8 bases lay outside the gene matches. CDR3 sequence: CAWSSGQAGNTIYF. The CDR3 DNA follows: TGTGCCTGGAGTTCTGGACAGGCCGGCAACACCATATATTTT.